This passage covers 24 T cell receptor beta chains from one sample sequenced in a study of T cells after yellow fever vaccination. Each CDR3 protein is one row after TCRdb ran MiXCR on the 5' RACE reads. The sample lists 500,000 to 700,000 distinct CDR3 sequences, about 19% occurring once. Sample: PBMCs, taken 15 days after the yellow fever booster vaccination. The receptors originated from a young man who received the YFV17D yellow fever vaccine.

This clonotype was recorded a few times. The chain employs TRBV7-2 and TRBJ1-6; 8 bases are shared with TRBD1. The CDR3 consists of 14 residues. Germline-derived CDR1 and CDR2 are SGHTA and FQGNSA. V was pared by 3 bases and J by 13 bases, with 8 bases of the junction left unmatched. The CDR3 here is CASSLDRVFGPLHF. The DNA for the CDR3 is TGTGCCAGCAGCTTGGACAGGGTTTTTGGTCCCCTCCACTTT.

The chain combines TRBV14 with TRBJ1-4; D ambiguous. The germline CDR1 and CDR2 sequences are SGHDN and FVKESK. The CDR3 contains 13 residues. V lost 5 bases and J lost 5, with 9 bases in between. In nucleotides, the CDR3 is TGTGCCAGCAGCACGAACGTGAATGAAAAACTGTTTTTT. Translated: CASSTNVNEKLFF.

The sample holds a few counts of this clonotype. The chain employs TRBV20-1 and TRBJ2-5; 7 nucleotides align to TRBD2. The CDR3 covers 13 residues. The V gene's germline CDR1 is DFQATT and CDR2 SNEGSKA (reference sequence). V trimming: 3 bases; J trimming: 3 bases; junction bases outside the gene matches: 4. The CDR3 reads CSASYLAEETQYF. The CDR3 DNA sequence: TGCAGTGCTAGCTACCTAGCGGAAGAGACCCAGTACTTC.

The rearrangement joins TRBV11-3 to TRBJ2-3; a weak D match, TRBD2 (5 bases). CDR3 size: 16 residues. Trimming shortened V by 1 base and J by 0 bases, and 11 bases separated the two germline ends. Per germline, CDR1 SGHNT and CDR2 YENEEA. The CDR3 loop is CASSLAGSSSTDTQYF. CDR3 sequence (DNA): TGTGCCAGCAGCTTAGCGGGGTCCTCAAGCACAGATACGCAGTATTTT.

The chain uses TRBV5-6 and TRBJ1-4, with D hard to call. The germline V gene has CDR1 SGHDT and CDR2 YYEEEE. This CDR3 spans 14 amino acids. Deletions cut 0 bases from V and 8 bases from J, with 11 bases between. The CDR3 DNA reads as TGTGCCAGCAGCTTGGGGGCGCGGGTCGAAAAACTGTTTTTT. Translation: CASSLGARVEKLFF.

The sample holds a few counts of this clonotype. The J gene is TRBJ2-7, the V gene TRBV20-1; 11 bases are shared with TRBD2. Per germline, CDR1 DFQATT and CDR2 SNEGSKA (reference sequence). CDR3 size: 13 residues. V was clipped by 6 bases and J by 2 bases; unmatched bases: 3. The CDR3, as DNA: TGCAGTGCGACACTAGCGGGGGCCTACGAGCAGTACTTC. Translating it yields CSATLAGAYEQYF.

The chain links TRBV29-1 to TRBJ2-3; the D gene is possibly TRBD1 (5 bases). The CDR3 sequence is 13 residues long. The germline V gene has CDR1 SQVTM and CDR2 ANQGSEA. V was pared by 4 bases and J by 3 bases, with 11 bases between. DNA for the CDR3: TGCAGCGTTGGTGGCAGGGATACAGATACGCAGTATTTT. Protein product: CSVGGRDTDTQYF.

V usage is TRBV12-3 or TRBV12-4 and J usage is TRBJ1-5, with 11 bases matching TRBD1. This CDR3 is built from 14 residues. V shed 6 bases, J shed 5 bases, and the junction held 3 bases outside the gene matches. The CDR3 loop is CASRPGQGDQPQHF. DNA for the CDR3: TGTGCCAGCAGGCCGGGACAGGGGGATCAGCCCCAGCATTTT.

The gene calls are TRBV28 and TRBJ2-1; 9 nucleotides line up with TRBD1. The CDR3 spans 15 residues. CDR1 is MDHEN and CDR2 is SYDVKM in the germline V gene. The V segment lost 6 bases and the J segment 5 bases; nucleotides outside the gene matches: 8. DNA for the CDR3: TGTGCCAGCAGGTTTGAGGACAGGGGAAACAATGAGCAGTTCTTC. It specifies CASRFEDRGNNEQFF.

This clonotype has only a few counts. The CDR3 loop reads CASSYFGQAYEQYF. CDR3 nucleotide sequence: TGTGCCAGCAGTTACTTCGGACAGGCCTACGAGCAGTACTTC. This sequence joins TRBV6-2 or TRBV6-3 and TRBJ2-7, with TRBD1 matching over 7 bases. The CDR3 sequence is 14 residues long. Germline CDR1 and CDR2: MNHEY and SVGEGT. J lost 2 bases, V lost 1 base, and 2 bases had no gene match.

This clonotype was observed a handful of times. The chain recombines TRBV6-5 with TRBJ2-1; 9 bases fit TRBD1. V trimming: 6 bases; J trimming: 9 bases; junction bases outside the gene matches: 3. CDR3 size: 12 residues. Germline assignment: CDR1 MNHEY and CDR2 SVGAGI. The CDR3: CASRGQGGEQFF. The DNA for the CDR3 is TGTGCCAGCAGGGGACAGGGCGGTGAGCAGTTCTTC.

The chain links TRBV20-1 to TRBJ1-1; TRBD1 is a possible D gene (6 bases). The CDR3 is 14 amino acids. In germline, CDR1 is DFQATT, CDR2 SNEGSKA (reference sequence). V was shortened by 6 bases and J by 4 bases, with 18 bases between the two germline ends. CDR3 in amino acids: CSAASRGRGTEAFF. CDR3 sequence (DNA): TGCAGTGCGGCGAGCAGGGGAAGGGGCACTGAAGCTTTCTTT.

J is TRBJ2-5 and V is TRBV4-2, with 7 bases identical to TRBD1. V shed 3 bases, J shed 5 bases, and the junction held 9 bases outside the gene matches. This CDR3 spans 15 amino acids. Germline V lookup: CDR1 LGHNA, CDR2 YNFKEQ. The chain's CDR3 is CASSQVAGGHETQYF. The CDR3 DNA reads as TGTGCCAGCAGCCAGGTGGCAGGGGGTCATGAGACCCAGTACTTC.

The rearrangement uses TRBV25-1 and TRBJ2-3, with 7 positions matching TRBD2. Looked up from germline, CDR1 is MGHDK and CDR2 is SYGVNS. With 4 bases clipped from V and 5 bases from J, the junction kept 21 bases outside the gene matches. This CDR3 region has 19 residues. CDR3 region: CASSGFSGPYLWAGDTQYF. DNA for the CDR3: TGTGCCAGCAGTGGTTTTAGCGGGCCTTACCTCTGGGCGGGAGATACGCAGTATTTT.

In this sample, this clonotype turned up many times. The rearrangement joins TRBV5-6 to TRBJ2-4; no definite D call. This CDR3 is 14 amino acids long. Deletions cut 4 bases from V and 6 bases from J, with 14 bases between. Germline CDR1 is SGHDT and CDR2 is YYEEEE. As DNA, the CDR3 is TGTGCCAGCAGCGAATGGCAGGTCTCAAACATTCAGTACTTC. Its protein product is CASSEWQVSNIQYF.

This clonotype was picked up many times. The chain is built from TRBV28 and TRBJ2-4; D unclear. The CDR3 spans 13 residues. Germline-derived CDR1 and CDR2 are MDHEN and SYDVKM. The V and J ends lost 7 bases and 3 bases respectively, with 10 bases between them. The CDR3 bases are TGTGCCAGCACCAACTACGGCAAAAACATTCAGTACTTC. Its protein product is CASTNYGKNIQYF.

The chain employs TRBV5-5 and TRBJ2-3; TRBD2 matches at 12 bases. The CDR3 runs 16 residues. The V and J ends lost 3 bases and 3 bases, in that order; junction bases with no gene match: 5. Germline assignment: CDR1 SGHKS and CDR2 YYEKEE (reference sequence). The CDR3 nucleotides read TGTGCCAGCAGCTGGACTAGCGGGACCAGTACAGATACGCAGTATTTT. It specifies CASSWTSGTSTDTQYF.

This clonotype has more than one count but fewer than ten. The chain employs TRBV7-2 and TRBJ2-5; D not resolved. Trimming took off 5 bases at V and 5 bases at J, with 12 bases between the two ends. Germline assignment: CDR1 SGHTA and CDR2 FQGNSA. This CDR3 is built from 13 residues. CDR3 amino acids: CASSHDPAETQYF. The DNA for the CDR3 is TGTGCCAGCAGCCACGACCCAGCGGAGACCCAGTACTTC. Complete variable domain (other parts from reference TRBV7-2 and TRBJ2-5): GAGVSQSPSNKVTEKGKDVELRCDPISGHTALYWYRQSLGQGLEFLIYFQGNSAPDKSGLPSDRFSAERTGGSVSTLTIQRTQQEDSAVYLCASSHDPAETQYFGPGTRLLVL.

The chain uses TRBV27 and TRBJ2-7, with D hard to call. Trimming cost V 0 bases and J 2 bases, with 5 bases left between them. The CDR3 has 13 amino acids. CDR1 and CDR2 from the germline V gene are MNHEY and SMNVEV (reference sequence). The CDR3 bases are TGTGCCAGCAGTTTATCAACAACCTACGAGCAGTACTTC. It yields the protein CASSLSTTYEQYF.

The CDR3 region has the DNA TGTGCCAGCAGTCCGCTAGGACACGCAGTATTGCAGTTCTTC. Its protein product is CASSPLGHAVLQFF. The J gene is TRBJ2-1, the V gene TRBV27; TRBD1 is a possible D gene (5 bases). Looked up from germline, CDR1 is MNHEY and CDR2 is SMNVEV (reference sequence). The CDR3 runs to 14 residues. Trimming removed 5 bases at V and 12 bases at J, with 20 bases between.

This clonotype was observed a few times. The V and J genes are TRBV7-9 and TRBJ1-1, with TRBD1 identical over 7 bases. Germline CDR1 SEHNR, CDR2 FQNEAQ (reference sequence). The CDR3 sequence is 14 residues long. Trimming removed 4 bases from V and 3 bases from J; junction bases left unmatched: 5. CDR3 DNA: TGTGCCAGCAGCTATACGACAGGGTACACTGAAGCTTTCTTT. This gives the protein CASSYTTGYTEAFF.

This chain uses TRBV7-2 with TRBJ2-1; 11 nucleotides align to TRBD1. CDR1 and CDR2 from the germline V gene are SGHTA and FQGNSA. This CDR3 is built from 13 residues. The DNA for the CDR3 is TGTGCGGCGGGACAGGGGGACTACAATGAGCAGTTCTTC. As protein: CAAGQGDYNEQFF.

CDR3 residues: CASSLAAKPYNEQFF. The CDR3 DNA reads TGTGCCAGCAGTTTAGCGGCGAAACCCTACAATGAGCAGTTCTTC. This rearrangement joins TRBV27 to TRBJ2-1; D not certain. Germline lookup yields CDR1 MNHEY and CDR2 SMNVEV (reference sequence). The CDR3 length is 15 residues. The ends were cut back, 2 bases at V and 2 bases at J, with 10 bases in the middle.

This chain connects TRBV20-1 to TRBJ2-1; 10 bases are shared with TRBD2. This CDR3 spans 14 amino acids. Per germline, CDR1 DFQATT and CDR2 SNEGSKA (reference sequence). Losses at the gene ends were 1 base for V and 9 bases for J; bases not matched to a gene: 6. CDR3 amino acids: CSARVPSGRGEQFF. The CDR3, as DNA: TGCAGTGCTAGAGTCCCTAGCGGGAGAGGTGAGCAGTTCTTC.